This T cell receptor (beta chain) derives from a study of cytomegalovirus exposure and HLA in healthy donors. PCR amplification relied on 60 Vbeta primers (plus 13 Jbeta primers). Some clones are missing from TCRdb's copy, which holds only in-frame ones; the method was immunoSEQ multiplex PCR. Found here are 170,000 or so clones, about four fifths of them singletons; the top ten hold 6% to 7.5%. The CDR3 runs to 14 residues. V was clipped by 5 bases and J by 4 bases, with 15 bases between them. The germline V gene encodes CDR1 SNHLY and CDR2 FYNNEI. V is TRBV2 and J is TRBJ2-7; D is undetermined. This TCR was sampled from a man younger than 40 in good health and CMV-seropositive. The sample consisted of PBMCs. In nucleotides, the CDR3 is TGTGCCAGCAGTACTCCGGGTCTTTCTTACGAGCAGTACTTC. This codes for CASSTPGLSYEQYF.